A selection of T cell receptor beta chains follows, all from one sample in a study of T cell responses to AZD1222 COVID-19 vaccine. Repertoires were generated with immunoSEQ multiplex PCR, while TCRdb's copy carries only in-frame clones and drops some. The data hold approximately 260,000 clones, with more than 80% observed a single time. Material: peripheral blood, obtained on day 0 of AZD1222 vaccination. These receptors all stem from an adult in good health. The CDR3 runs from the conserved cysteine through the conserved F or W. The order of the fields is clone size, J gene, D gene, V gene, CDR3 protein, CDR3 DNA. The D gene is left open where the match is weak. The size entry is marked missing in some rows and otherwise reads once, few, many or a size class.

>-|TRBJ1-1|-|TRBV7-3
CASSLYPAPNTEAFF
TGTGCCAGCAGCTTATACCCGGCACCGAACACTGAAGCTTTCTTT
>-|TRBJ2-7|TRBD2|TRBV19
CASSGGISYEQYF
TGTGCCAGCAGCGGGGGGATTTCCTACGAGCAGTACTTC
>-|TRBJ1-2|-|TRBV19
CASSAGGFYGYTF
TGTGCCAGTAGTGCCGGCGGATTCTATGGCTACACCTTC
>-|TRBJ2-1|TRBD1|TRBV29-1
CSAQTGSSYNEQFF
TGCAGCGCCCAGACAGGGAGCTCCTACAATGAGCAGTTCTTC
>-|TRBJ2-6|-|TRBV28
CASSWSGTGANVLTF
TGTGCCAGCAGTTGGTCCGGGACCGGGGCCAACGTCCTGACTTTC
>-|TRBJ2-3|TRBD2|TRBV13
CASSRAYRGGADTQYF
TGTGCCAGCAGCCGAGCCTACCGGGGGGGCGCAGATACGCAGTATTTT
>-|TRBJ1-5|-|TRBV28
CASNLATRNQPQHF
TGTGCCAGCAATCTGGCGACAAGGAATCAGCCCCAGCATTTT
>-|TRBJ1-4|-|TRBV18
CASSPPAGSEKLFF
TGTGCCAGCTCACCACCCGCCGGATCCGAAAAACTGTTTTTT
>-|TRBJ2-7|-|TRBV28
CASTRGASRSGEQYF
TGTGCCAGCACCAGGGGGGCCTCCCGCTCGGGCGAGCAGTACTTC
>-|TRBJ2-6|-|TRBV27
CASSFIRSPTPLSGANVLTF
TGTGCCAGCAGTTTTATTCGGAGCCCCACACCCCTCTCTGGGGCCAACGTCCTGACTTTC
>-|TRBJ2-5|-|TRBV18
CASSPVPDNPQETQYF
TGTGCCAGCTCGCCGGTTCCGGACAATCCCCAAGAGACCCAGTACTTC
>-|TRBJ2-7|TRBD2|TRBV7-8
CASSFRLGGRAPYEQYF
TGTGCCAGCAGCTTCCGCCTAGGCGGGAGAGCCCCCTACGAGCAGTACTTC
>-|TRBJ1-2|-|TRBV4-1
CASSQPGLLNYGYTF
TGCGCCAGCAGCCAGCCGGGACTTCTCAACTATGGCTACACCTTC
>-|TRBJ1-5|-|TRBV4-2
CASSQEGQPQHF
TGTGCCAGCAGCCAAGAGGGGCAGCCCCAGCATTTT
>few|TRBJ1-2|-|TRBV4-1
CASSQGNGQSYGYTF
TGCGCCAGCAGCCAAGGAAATGGGCAGTCTTATGGCTACACCTTC
>-|TRBJ2-1|-|TRBV7-2
CASSLAQQNEQFF
TGTGCCAGCAGCTTAGCGCAACAGAATGAGCAGTTCTTC
>-|TRBJ2-1|-|TRBV7-3
CASSPSRGPGNEQFF
TGTGCCAGCAGCCCCTCACGGGGCCCTGGGAATGAGCAGTTCTTC
>-|TRBJ2-1|TRBD1|TRBV7-9
CASSRQGNYNEQFF
TGTGCCAGCAGCCGACAGGGAAATTACAATGAGCAGTTCTTC
>-|TRBJ2-7|-|TRBV5-1
CASSRGAGSHEQYF
TGCGCCAGCAGCCGTGGGGCAGGGAGCCACGAGCAGTACTTC
>-|TRBJ1-5|-|TRBV5-6
CASSLAWSDQPQHF
TGTGCCAGCAGCTTGGCCTGGAGCGATCAGCCCCAGCATTTT
>once|TRBJ2-3|-|TRBV6-4
CASSETGGGTDTQYF
TGTGCCAGCAGTGAGACCGGGGGAGGCACAGATACGCAGTATTTT
>-|TRBJ2-1|TRBD1|TRBV5-1
CASSSRTGSNEQFF
TGCGCCAGCAGCTCAAGGACAGGGTCGAATGAGCAGTTCTTC
>-|TRBJ2-7|-|TRBV5-6
CASSLGAATNEQYF
TGTGCCAGCAGCTTGGGGGCGGCTACTAACGAGCAGTACTTC
>-|TRBJ1-3|TRBD1|TRBV28
CASSFLGTGREADTIYF
TGTGCCAGCAGTTTTCTCGGGACAGGTCGGGAGGCCGACACCATATATTTT
>-|TRBJ1-5|TRBD1|TRBV6-2/TRBV6-3
CASSYSSSGDRQPQHF
TGTGCCAGCAGTTACTCCTCGTCGGGGGACAGACAGCCCCAGCATTTT
>-|TRBJ1-5|-|TRBV4-3
CASSQFRDSNQPQHF
TGCGCCAGCAGCCAGTTCCGGGACAGCAATCAGCCCCAGCATTTT
>-|TRBJ2-7|-|TRBV5-1
CASSLAWGAYEQYF
TGCGCCAGCAGCTTGGCCTGGGGGGCCTACGAGCAGTACTTC
>-|TRBJ1-1|-|TRBV6-2/TRBV6-3
CASSYSWGNTEAFF
TGTGCCAGCAGTTACAGTTGGGGAAACACTGAAGCTTTCTTT
>-|TRBJ2-7|TRBD2|TRBV9
CASSPTPGLAVYEQYF
TGTGCCAGCAGCCCTACGCCGGGACTAGCGGTCTACGAGCAGTACTTC
>-|TRBJ2-7|TRBD2|TRBV6-2/TRBV6-3
CASSSTSGDFQQYF
TGTGCCAGCAGTTCGACTAGCGGGGACTTCCAGCAGTACTTC
>-|TRBJ1-1|-|TRBV9
CASSVGHRANTEAFF
TGTGCCAGCAGCGTGGGCCACAGGGCGAACACTGAAGCTTTCTTT
>-|TRBJ2-5|TRBD1|TRBV5-1
CASSWDSQETQYF
TGCGCCAGCAGCTGGGACAGTCAAGAGACCCAGTACTTC
>-|TRBJ1-5|-|TRBV4-2
CASSQAFNQPQHF
TGTGCCAGCAGTCAGGCGTTTAATCAGCCCCAGCATTTT
>-|TRBJ1-6|-|TRBV7-8
CASSPSRVGNSPLHF
TGTGCCAGCAGCCCTTCCCGGGTCGGGAATTCACCCCTCCACTTT
>-|TRBJ1-1|-|TRBV15
CATSRGQTLNTEAFF
TGTGCCACCAGCAGAGGACAGACTTTAAACACTGAAGCTTTCTTT
>few|TRBJ1-5|-|TRBV21-1
CASSNFVRPTDQPQHF
TGTGCCAGCAGCAATTTTGTAAGGCCCACGGATCAGCCCCAGCATTTT
>-|TRBJ2-7|TRBD2|TRBV3-1/TRBV3-2
CASSRRGGRGEQYF
TGTGCCAGCAGCCGAAGGGGCGGGAGGGGAGAGCAGTACTTC
>-|TRBJ1-1|-|TRBV30
CAKDQGRDTEAFF
TGTGCCAAGGACCAGGGAAGGGACACTGAAGCTTTCTTT
>-|TRBJ2-7|-|TRBV28
CASSLRGFHYEQYF
TGTGCCAGCAGTTTAAGAGGGTTTCACTACGAGCAGTACTTC
>-|TRBJ2-3|-|TRBV9
CASSSYPSPDTQYF
TGTGCCAGCAGCTCATACCCTAGCCCAGATACGCAGTATTTT